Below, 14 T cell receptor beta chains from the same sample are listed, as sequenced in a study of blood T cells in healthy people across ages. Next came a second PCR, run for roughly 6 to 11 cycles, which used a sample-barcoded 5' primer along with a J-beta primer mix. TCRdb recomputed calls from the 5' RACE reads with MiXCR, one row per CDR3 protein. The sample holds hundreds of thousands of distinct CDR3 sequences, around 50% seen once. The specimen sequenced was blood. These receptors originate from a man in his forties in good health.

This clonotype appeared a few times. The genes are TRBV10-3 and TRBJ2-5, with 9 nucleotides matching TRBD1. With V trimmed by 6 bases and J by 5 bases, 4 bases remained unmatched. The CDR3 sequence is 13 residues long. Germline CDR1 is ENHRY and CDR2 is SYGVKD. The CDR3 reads CAIRGQGEETQYF. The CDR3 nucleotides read TGTGCCATCAGGGGACAGGGAGAGGAGACCCAGTACTTC.

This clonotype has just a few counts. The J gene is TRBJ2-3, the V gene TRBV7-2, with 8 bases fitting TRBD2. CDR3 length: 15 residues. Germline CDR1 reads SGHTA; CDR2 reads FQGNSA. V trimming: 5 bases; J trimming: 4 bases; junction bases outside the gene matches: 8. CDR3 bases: TGTGCCAGCAGCCGGAACGGGGGGGCCCCAGATACGCAGTATTTT. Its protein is CASSRNGGAPDTQYF.

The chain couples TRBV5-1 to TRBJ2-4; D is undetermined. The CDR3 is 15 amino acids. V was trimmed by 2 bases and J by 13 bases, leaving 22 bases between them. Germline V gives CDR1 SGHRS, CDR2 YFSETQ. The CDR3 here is CASSLSLHSPNEQYF. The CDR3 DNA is TGCGCCAGCAGCTTAAGTCTCCATTCACCCAATGAGCAGTACTTC. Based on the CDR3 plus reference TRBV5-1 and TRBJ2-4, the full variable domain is KAGVTQTPRYLIKTRGQQVTLSCSPISGHRSVSWYQQTPGQGLQFLFEYFSETQRNKGNFPGRFSGRQFSNSRSEMNVSTLELGDSALYLCASSLSLHSPNEQYFGAGTRLSVL.

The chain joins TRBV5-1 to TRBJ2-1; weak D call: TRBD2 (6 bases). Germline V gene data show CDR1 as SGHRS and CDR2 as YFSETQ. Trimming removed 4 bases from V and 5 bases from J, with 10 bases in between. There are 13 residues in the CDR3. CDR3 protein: CASSTGENNEQFF. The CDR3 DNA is TGCGCCAGCAGCACGGGAGAGAACAATGAGCAGTTCTTC.

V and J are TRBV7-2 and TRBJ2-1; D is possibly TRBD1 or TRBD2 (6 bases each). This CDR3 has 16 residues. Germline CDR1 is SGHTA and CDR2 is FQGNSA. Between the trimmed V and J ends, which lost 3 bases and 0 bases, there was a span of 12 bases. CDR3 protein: CASSFGGRNSYNEQFF. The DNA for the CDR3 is TGTGCCAGCAGCTTTGGGGGGCGAAACTCCTACAATGAGCAGTTCTTC.

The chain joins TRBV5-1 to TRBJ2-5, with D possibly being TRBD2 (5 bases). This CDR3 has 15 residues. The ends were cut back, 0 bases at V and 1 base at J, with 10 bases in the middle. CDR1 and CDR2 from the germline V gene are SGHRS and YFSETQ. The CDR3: CASSLERNRQETQYF. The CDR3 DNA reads TGCGCCAGCAGCTTGGAGCGGAATCGCCAAGAGACCCAGTACTTC.

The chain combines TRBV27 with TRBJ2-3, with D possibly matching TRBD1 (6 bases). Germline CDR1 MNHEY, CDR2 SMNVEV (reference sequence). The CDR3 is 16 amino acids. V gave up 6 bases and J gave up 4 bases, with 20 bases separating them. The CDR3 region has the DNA TGTGCCAGCAGGCGAACGGTGAGGGGGAGCGCAGATACGCAGTATTTT. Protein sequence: CASRRTVRGSADTQYF.

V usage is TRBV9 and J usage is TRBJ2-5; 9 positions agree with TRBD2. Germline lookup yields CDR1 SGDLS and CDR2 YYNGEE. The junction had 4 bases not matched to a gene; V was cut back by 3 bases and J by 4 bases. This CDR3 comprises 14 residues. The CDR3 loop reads CASSAGGRAETQYF. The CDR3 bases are TGTGCCAGCAGCGCCGGCGGGAGGGCAGAGACCCAGTACTTC.

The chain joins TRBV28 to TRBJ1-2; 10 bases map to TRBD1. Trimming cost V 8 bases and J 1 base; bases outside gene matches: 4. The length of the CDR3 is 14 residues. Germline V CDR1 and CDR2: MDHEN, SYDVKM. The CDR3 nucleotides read TGTGCCAGCCGACAGGGGGCTGGTAACTATGGCTACACCTTC. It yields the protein CASRQGAGNYGYTF.

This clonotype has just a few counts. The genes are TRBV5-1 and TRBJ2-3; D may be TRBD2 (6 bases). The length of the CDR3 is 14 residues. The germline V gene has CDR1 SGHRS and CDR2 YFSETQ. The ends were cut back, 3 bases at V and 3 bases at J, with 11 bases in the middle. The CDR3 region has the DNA TGCGCCAGCAGCTGGCGGGGCGCGACAGATACGCAGTATTTT. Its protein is CASSWRGATDTQYF.

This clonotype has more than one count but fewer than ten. As DNA, the CDR3 is TGTGCCAGCAGTTCCCACCACGAGCAGTACTTC. Translated: CASSSHHEQYF. The chain has TRBV12-3 or TRBV12-4 and TRBJ2-7; D uncertain. The CDR3 extends over 11 amino acids. Between the trimmed V and J ends, which lost 4 bases and 5 bases, there was a span of 6 bases.

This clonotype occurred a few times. The CDR3 protein is CASSSPAGTSGRFSDTQYF. In DNA form, the CDR3 reads TGTGCCAGCAGCTCCCCCGCCGGGACTAGCGGGAGGTTTTCAGATACGCAGTATTTT. The chain combines TRBV7-2 with TRBJ2-3; TRBD2 matches 15 bases. The V gene end was trimmed by 4 bases and the J gene end by 4 bases; junction bases not matched to a gene: 12. The CDR3 covers 19 residues. Germline CDR1 is SGHTA and CDR2 is FQGNSA.

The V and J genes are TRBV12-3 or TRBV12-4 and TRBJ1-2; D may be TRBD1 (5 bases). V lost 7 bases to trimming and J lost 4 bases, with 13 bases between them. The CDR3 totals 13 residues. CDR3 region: CASIPDRSYGYTF. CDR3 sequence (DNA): TGTGCCAGCATTCCAGACAGATCCTATGGCTACACCTTC.

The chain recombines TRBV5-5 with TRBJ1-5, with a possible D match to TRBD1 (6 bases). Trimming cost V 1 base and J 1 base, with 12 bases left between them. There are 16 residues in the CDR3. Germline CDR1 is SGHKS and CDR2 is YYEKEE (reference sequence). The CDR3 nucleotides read TGTGCCAGCAGCTTGTTTTCAGGGGCGAGCAATCAGCCCCAGCATTTT. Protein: CASSLFSGASNQPQHF.